The 7 T cell receptor beta chains in this list originate from one sample, sequenced in a study of vaccination and CD4 T cells after COVID-19. These TCRs are of unknown antigen specificity. Stated treatment: approximately 9-day PBMC culture with coronavirus spike peptide pools or control peptides (ViraFEST assay). With the Oncomine TCR Beta short-read assay, DNA from cultured CD4+ T cells was sequenced. In TCRdb, the PCR reads were re-called with MiXCR into one record per CDR3 protein. The sample has approximately 7,000 distinct CDR3 sequences; about 25% are singletons. Sequenced material: CD4+ T cells from blood, cultured in vitro, taken after SARS-CoV-2 vaccination. Source of these receptors: a human donor who had recovered from COVID-19.

This clonotype has only a few counts. This rearrangement joins TRBV28 to TRBJ1-2; possibly TRBD1 for D (5 bases). The CDR3 loop spans 12 amino acids. The germline V gene encodes CDR1 MDHEN and CDR2 SYDVKM. V was pared by 3 bases and J by 8 bases, with 10 bases between. The CDR3 DNA sequence: TGTGCCAGCAGTTTGGCGGGGCTCGGCTACACCTTC. It encodes CASSLAGLGYTF.

This clonotype is medium-sized in the sample. The chain is built from TRBV27 and TRBJ1-1; D is unclear. The ends were cut back, 5 bases at V and 10 bases at J, with 14 bases in the middle. Germline loops: CDR1 MNHEY, CDR2 SMNVEV (reference sequence). The CDR3 spans 12 residues. CDR3 in DNA: TGTGCCAGCAGTCGGGGAGGGTTGGGAGCTTTCTTT. Its translation: CASSRGGLGAFF.

In its sample, this clonotype ranks as medium-sized. This chain connects TRBV20-1 to TRBJ2-5, with TRBD2 matching 8 bases. J lost 5 bases, V lost 6 bases, and 14 bases had no gene match. In germline, CDR1 is DFQATT, CDR2 SNEGSKA (reference sequence). This CDR3 has 15 amino acids. CDR3 sequence (DNA): TGCAGTGCCCGGACCCGTGGACTAGCCCGGGAGACCCAGTACTTC. It yields the protein CSARTRGLARETQYF.

The rearrangement uses TRBV5-5 and TRBJ1-3, with TRBD1 matching 8 bases. V dropped 4 bases and J dropped 4; count of bases not matched to a gene: 7. The CDR3 is 15 residues long. Germline values: CDR1 SGHKS, CDR2 YYEKEE (reference sequence). The CDR3 protein is CASSPRDRSGNTIYF. CDR3 bases: TGTGCCAGCAGCCCACGGGACAGGTCGGGAAACACCATATATTTT.

This clonotype was recorded once. V usage is TRBV11-3 and J usage is TRBJ2-7, with D perhaps matching TRBD2 (5 bases). CDR1 SGHNT and CDR2 YENEEA come from the germline V gene. The CDR3 spans 15 residues. Trimming removed 1 base at V and 3 bases at J, with 13 bases between. The CDR3 region has the DNA TGTGCCAGCAGCTTAGGGACGGAGGCCGGCTACGAGCAGTACTTC. Protein product: CASSLGTEAGYEQYF.

This chain uses TRBV11-3 with TRBJ1-1; no clear D. The V gene lost 8 bases and the J gene lost 1 base, with 14 bases spanning the gap. The CDR3 extends over 14 amino acids. CDR1 is SGHNT, CDR2 YENEEA, per germline. The CDR3 DNA reads as TGTGCCAGCGCTGCTGGACGTACGAACACTGAAGCTTTCTTT. Translating it yields CASAAGRTNTEAFF.

In this sample, this clonotype is medium-sized. Compared with germline, one end of the junction differs, possibly owing to a read error. The V gene is TRBV7-6, the J gene TRBJ2-5, with TRBD2 as a possible D gene (5 bases). Per germline, CDR1 SGHVS and CDR2 FNYEAQ. CDR3 size: 17 residues. CDR3 sequence (DNA): TGTGCCAGCAGCTTAGATGGGGTATACGGGATGGAAGAGGCCCAGTACTTC. Translated, it gives CASSLDGVYGMEEAQYF.